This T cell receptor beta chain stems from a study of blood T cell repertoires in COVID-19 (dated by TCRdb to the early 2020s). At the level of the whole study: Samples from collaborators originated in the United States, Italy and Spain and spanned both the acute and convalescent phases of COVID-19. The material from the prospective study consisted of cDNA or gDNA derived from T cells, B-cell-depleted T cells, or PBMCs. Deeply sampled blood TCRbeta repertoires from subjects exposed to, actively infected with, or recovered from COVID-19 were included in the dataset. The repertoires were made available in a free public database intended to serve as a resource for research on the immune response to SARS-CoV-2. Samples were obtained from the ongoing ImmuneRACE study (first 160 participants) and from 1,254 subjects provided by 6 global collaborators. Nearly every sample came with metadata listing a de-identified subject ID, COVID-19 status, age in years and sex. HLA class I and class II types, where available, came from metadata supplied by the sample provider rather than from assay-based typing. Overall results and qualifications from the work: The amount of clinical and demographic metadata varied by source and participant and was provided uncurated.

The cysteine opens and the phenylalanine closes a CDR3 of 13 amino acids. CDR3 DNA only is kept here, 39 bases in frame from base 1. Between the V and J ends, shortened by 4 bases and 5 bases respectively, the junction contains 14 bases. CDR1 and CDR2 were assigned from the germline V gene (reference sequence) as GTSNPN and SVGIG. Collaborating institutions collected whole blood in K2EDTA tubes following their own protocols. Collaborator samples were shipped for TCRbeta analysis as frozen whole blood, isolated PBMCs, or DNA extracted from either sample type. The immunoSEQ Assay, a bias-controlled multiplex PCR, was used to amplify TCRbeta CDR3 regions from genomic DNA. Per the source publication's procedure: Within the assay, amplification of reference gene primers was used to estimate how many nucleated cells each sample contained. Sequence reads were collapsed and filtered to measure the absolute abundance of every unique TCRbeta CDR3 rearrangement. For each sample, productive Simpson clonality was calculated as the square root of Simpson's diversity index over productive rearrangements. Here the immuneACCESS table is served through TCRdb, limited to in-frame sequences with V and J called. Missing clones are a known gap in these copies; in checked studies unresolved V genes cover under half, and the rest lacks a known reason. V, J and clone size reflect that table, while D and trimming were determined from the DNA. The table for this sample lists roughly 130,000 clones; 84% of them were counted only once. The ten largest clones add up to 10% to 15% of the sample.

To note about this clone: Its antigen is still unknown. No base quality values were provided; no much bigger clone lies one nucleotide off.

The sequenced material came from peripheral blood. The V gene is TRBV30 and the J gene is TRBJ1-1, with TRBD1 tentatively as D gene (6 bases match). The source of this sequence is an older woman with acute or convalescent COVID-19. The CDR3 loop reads CAWKRQAVTEAFF. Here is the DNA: TGTGCCTGGAAGCGACAGGCGGTAACTGAAGCTTTCTTT.